What follows are 27 T cell receptor beta chains derived from one specimen sequenced in a study of CD8 T cells in ankylosing spondylitis. From the 5' RACE reads, TCRdb called clonotypes with MiXCR, one entry per CDR3 protein. The table lists more than 95,000 distinct CDR3 sequences, roughly 8.3% of them singletons, with nearly 10% in the top ten. Sequencing was carried out using blood, either unsorted or a sorted T cell fraction (not recorded which). These receptors were obtained from a male donor with ankylosing spondylitis or in good health (not recorded which).

At least ten counts were recorded for this clonotype. The chain employs TRBV29-1 and TRBJ2-2, with D perhaps given as TRBD1 or TRBD2 (5 bases each). This CDR3 has 14 residues. CDR1 and CDR2 (germline): SQVTM, ANQGSEA. Trimming shortened V by 4 bases and J by 3 bases, and 12 bases separated the two germline ends. In DNA form, the CDR3 reads TGCAGCGTTGGTGAGGGGTATTACACCGGGGAGCTGTTTTTT. Translating gives CSVGEGYYTGELFF.

CDR3 residues: CASSQPLLAKNIQYF. In DNA, the CDR3 is TGCGCCAGCAGCCAGCCTTTACTAGCCAAAAACATTCAGTACTTC. The rearrangement joins TRBV4-1 to TRBJ2-4; D gene ambiguous. The ends were cut back, 3 bases at V and 0 bases at J, with 9 bases in the middle. Per germline, CDR1 MGHRA and CDR2 YSYEKL. The CDR3 has 15 amino acids.

This clonotype was found many times. This chain joins TRBV5-5 and TRBJ2-5; D is unclear. The CDR3 loop spans 13 amino acids. Trimming left V 2 bases short and J 2 bases short, with 7 bases between. CDR1 SGHKS and CDR2 YYEKEE come from the germline V gene (reference sequence). Written as DNA, the CDR3 is TGTGCCAGCAGCTTCAATAGACAAGAGACCCAGTACTTC. Its translation is CASSFNRQETQYF. The variable domain in full, completed from reference TRBV5-5 and TRBJ2-5, reads DAGVTQSPTHLIKTRGQQVTLRCSPISGHKSVSWYQQVLGQGPQFIFQYYEKEERGRGNFPDRFSARQFPNYSSELNVNALLLGDSALYLCASSFNRQETQYFGPGTRLLVL.

This clonotype occurred many times. The J gene is TRBJ1-2, the V gene TRBV20-1, with D hard to call. Trimming pared 0 bases from V and 2 bases from J, leaving 16 bases between. The germline V gene has CDR1 DFQATT and CDR2 SNEGSKA (reference sequence). CDR3 length equals 16 residues. CDR3 coding DNA: TGCAGTGCTAGAGATCATTCAGCCGGCGGAAACTATGGCTACACCTTC. This gives the protein CSARDHSAGGNYGYTF.

This clonotype was seen ten or more times. Written as DNA, the CDR3 is TGCAGTGCTAGAGATCCCAGGACAACGAACACCGGGGAGCTGTTTTTT. Amino acid sequence: CSARDPRTTNTGELFF. V is TRBV20-1 and J is TRBJ2-2; tentatively, D is TRBD1 (5 bases). V was shortened by 0 bases and J by 0 bases, with 11 bases between the two germline ends. Germline CDR1 reads DFQATT; CDR2 reads SNEGSKA (reference sequence). CDR3 length: 16 residues.

At least ten counts were recorded for this clonotype. V is TRBV4-3 and J is TRBJ2-3, with 9 bases aligning to TRBD1. This CDR3 has 20 residues. V shed 3 bases, J shed 8 bases, and the junction held 24 bases outside the gene matches. Looked up from germline, CDR1 is LGHNA and CDR2 is YSLEER. In DNA, the CDR3 is TGCGCCAGCAGCCAGGACTCAATTTACAGGGGGCGAGACGGATTGAGTACGCAGTATTTT. Its translation is CASSQDSIYRGRDGLSTQYF.

This clonotype was seen many times. The V gene is TRBV20-1, the J gene TRBJ2-2; the D gene is possibly TRBD1 (5 bases). Germline V gene data show CDR1 as DFQATT and CDR2 as SNEGSKA (reference sequence). The CDR3 consists of 15 residues. V was clipped by 2 bases and J by 1 base, with 11 bases between them. CDR3 sequence (DNA): TGCAGTGCTAGAAGGGGATACCTGAACACCGGGGAGCTGTTTTTT. Protein sequence: CSARRGYLNTGELFF.

The J gene is TRBJ2-1, the V gene TRBV7-2; 9 bases line up with TRBD1. The J segment lost 3 bases and the V segment lost 7 bases, leaving 7 bases of the junction unmatched. The CDR3 loop spans 15 amino acids. In germline, CDR1 is SGHTA, CDR2 FQGNSA. The CDR3 sequence: CASKTGTGNYNEQFF. For the CDR3, the DNA is TGTGCCAGCAAAACCGGGACAGGGAACTACAATGAGCAGTTCTTC.

In its sample, this clonotype is medium-sized. The J gene is TRBJ1-6, the V gene TRBV12-3 or TRBV12-4; D not resolved. Trimming removed 1 base from V and 0 bases from J, with 7 bases in between. This CDR3 spans 16 amino acids. CDR3 coding DNA: TGTGCCAGCAGTTTAGAACGGAGCTCCTATAATTCACCCCTCCACTTT. Protein: CASSLERSSYNSPLHF.

A few counts support this clonotype. The genes are TRBV10-2 and TRBJ2-7; 8 bases fit TRBD1. The CDR3 length is 16 residues. The V and J ends lost 5 bases and 0 bases, in that order; junction bases with no gene match: 9. Germline V gene data show CDR1 as WSHSY and CDR2 as SAAADI. The CDR3 DNA follows: TGCGCCAGCAGTACCCCCCACAGGGGGAGCTCCTACGAGCAGTACTTC. Residues: CASSTPHRGSSYEQYF.

The rearrangement joins TRBV7-2 to TRBJ1-4; weak D call: TRBD1 (5 bases). Germline V gene data show CDR1 as SGHTA and CDR2 as FQGNSA. The CDR3 has 15 amino acids. Between the trimmed V and J ends, which lost 5 bases and 0 bases, there was a span of 10 bases. In DNA, the CDR3 is TGTGCCAGCAGCGAGGGGCCCACAACTAATGAAAAACTGTTTTTT. As protein: CASSEGPTTNEKLFF.

This clonotype occurred many times. This chain links TRBV18 with TRBJ2-3, with 11 bases lining up with TRBD2. The trim removed 2 bases at V and 3 bases at J, leaving 4 bases unmatched. Germline CDR1 reads KGHSH; CDR2 reads LQKENI. The CDR3 covers 16 residues. CDR3 nucleotides: TGTGCCAGCTCACCAACAGGACTAGCGGGTACAGATACGCAGTATTTT. Its translation: CASSPTGLAGTDTQYF.

The rearrangement joins TRBV7-2 to TRBJ2-7, with D maybe TRBD1 (6 bases). The V end lost 5 bases, the J end lost 2 bases, and 28 bases lay between the germline ends. The CDR3 totals 19 residues. In germline, CDR1 is SGHTA, CDR2 FQGNSA. The CDR3 coding sequence is TGTGCCAGCAGCCTTCTTTCGTACCCGAGGACAGTATCAACCTACGAGCAGTACTTC. It specifies CASSLLSYPRTVSTYEQYF.

This clonotype was seen repeatedly, ten times or more. The V call is TRBV20-1, the J call TRBJ2-2; TRBD1 agrees at 9 bases. This CDR3 is built from 16 residues. The germline V gene encodes CDR1 DFQATT and CDR2 SNEGSKA (reference sequence). With V trimmed by 3 bases and J by 3 bases, 8 bases remained unmatched. This CDR3 reads CSASPGTGWDTGELFF. The CDR3 DNA reads TGCAGTGCTAGTCCCGGGACAGGGTGGGACACCGGGGAGCTGTTTTTT.

This clonotype has at least ten counts. The chain is built from TRBV7-2 and TRBJ1-5, with 7 nucleotides matching TRBD1. The CDR3 is made up of 15 amino acids. V shed 2 bases, J shed 3 bases, and the junction held 4 bases outside the gene matches. Germline lookup yields CDR1 SGHTA and CDR2 FQGNSA. This chain's CDR3 is CASSLSGGNNQPQHF. The CDR3 nucleotides are TGTGCCAGCAGCTTATCAGGGGGGAACAATCAGCCCCAGCATTTT. Drawing the rest from reference TRBV7-2 and TRBJ1-5, the complete variable domain is GAGVSQSPSNKVTEKGKDVELRCDPISGHTALYWYRQSLGQGLEFLIYFQGNSAPDKSGLPSDRFSAERTGGSVSTLTIQRTQQEDSAVYLCASSLSGGNNQPQHFGDGTRLSIL.

A note on this clonotype: This may arise from a read error, as a much more abundant clone is one base away. V gene TRBV7-2 combines with J gene TRBJ1-2; 7 nucleotides agree with TRBD1. CDR1 and CDR2 from the germline V gene are SGHTA and FQGNSA. This CDR3 region has 14 residues. CDR3 sequence: CVSSLGGGSYGYTF. For the CDR3, the DNA is TGTGTCAGCAGCTTAGGAGGGGGCTCATATGGCTACACCTTC.

J is TRBJ2-1 and V is TRBV14; 12 nucleotides match TRBD2. The germline V gene has CDR1 SGHDN and CDR2 FVKESK. V shed 6 bases and J 4 bases; nucleotides not matched to a gene: 19. The CDR3 sequence is 20 residues long. For the CDR3, the DNA is TGTGCCAGCAGTCCCTTCACTAGCGGGAGGACCTCATGGCCTTACAATGAGCAGTTCTTC. Protein: CASSPFTSGRTSWPYNEQFF.

The table lists this clonotype with many counts. The chain combines TRBV19 with TRBJ1-4; unclear D gene. Germline V gives CDR1 LNHDA, CDR2 SQIVND (reference sequence). V was cut by 3 bases and J by 6 bases, with 14 bases left in between. The CDR3 sequence is 15 residues long. The chain's CDR3 is CASSISGRGYEKLFF. DNA of the CDR3: TGTGCCAGTAGTATTTCAGGCCGCGGGTATGAAAAACTGTTTTTT.

The CDR3 DNA reads as TGTGCCAGCAGCCAACAGGTATCCTACGAGCAGTACTTC. Its protein is CASSQQVSYEQYF. The gene calls are TRBV7-2 and TRBJ2-7; tentatively, D is TRBD1 (5 bases). The CDR3 totals 13 residues. Germline V gene sequence: CDR1 SGHTA, CDR2 FQGNSA. Trimming removed 5 bases at V and 1 base at J, with 9 bases between.

This clonotype was detected many times. The gene calls are TRBV6-5 and TRBJ2-5, with no clear D. Germline V gene lookup returns CDR1 MNHEY and CDR2 SVGAGI. Trimming pared 0 bases from V and 5 bases from J, leaving 7 bases between. CDR3 size: 13 residues. Here the CDR3 reads CASSYSSVETQYF. CDR3 nucleotides: TGTGCCAGCAGTTACTCGAGTGTCGAGACCCAGTACTTC.

In its sample, this clonotype was seen many times. The J gene is TRBJ1-2, the V gene TRBV6-5; D is undetermined. The germline gives CDR1 MNHEY, CDR2 SVGAGI. The CDR3 loop spans 17 amino acids. Trimming pared 0 bases from V and 0 bases from J, leaving 14 bases between. CDR3 residues: CASSYSIKTRTNYGYTF. The CDR3 coding sequence is TGTGCCAGCAGTTACTCGATCAAGACCAGAACTAACTATGGCTACACCTTC.

This chain connects TRBV14 to TRBJ2-3; possible D gene TRBD1, 6 bases. Germline CDR1 SGHDN, CDR2 FVKESK. The CDR3 runs 16 residues. Trimming removed 4 bases at V and 1 base at J, with 15 bases between. The CDR3 region has the DNA TGTGCCAGCAGCCGTCTACAGGGTCCGGGCACAGATACGCAGTATTTT. Residues: CASSRLQGPGTDTQYF.

This clonotype has ten or more counts. This chain connects TRBV6-5 to TRBJ2-1, with unresolved D. This CDR3 is 14 amino acids long. Trimming took off 4 bases at V and 2 bases at J, with 9 bases between the two ends. Germline V CDR1 and CDR2: MNHEY, SVGAGI. CDR3 sequence: CASSWKVTYNEQFF. The CDR3 nucleotides are TGTGCCAGCAGTTGGAAAGTTACCTACAATGAGCAGTTCTTC.

The table lists this clonotype with many counts. The V call is TRBV27, the J call TRBJ1-4, with 7 nucleotides matching TRBD1. CDR3 length: 16 residues. Trimming took 6 bases from V and 7 from J; bases not matched to a gene: 14. Germline V gene sequence: CDR1 MNHEY, CDR2 SMNVEV (reference sequence). DNA of the CDR3: TGTGCCAGCAGCCAATGGGTCCTGGCAGGGGGTGAAAAACTGTTTTTT. Translated: CASSQWVLAGGEKLFF.

There are many counts of this clonotype. The genes are TRBV20-1 and TRBJ1-5, with D tentatively TRBD1 (5 bases). Germline-derived CDR1 and CDR2 are DFQATT and SNEGSKA (reference sequence). The CDR3 covers 15 residues. V lost 3 bases, J lost 0 bases, and 12 bases lay in between. The CDR3 spells CSASPDRYSNQPQHF. DNA for the CDR3: TGCAGTGCTAGCCCCGACAGATATAGCAATCAGCCCCAGCATTTT.

This clonotype has at least ten counts. This sequence joins TRBV4-2 and TRBJ1-4; D gene unclear. The CDR3 has 18 amino acids. Germline assignment: CDR1 LGHNA and CDR2 YNFKEQ. Trimming took 4 bases from V and 1 from J, leaving 19 bases between them. This chain's CDR3 is CASSPRGVPIGTNEKLFF. CDR3 nucleotides: TGTGCCAGCAGCCCTAGAGGAGTGCCTATCGGAACTAATGAAAAACTGTTTTTT.

This clonotype has only a few counts. The J gene is TRBJ2-1, the V gene TRBV20-1, with D perhaps TRBD1 or TRBD2 (5 bases each). Germline values: CDR1 DFQATT, CDR2 SNEGSKA (reference sequence). This CDR3 region has 15 residues. The V end was cut by 5 bases, the J end by 7 bases, with 21 bases between. In DNA, the CDR3 is TGCAGTGCTTTCCCCGGGGCTCCCGAGCGGAATGAGCAGTTCTTC. As protein: CSAFPGAPERNEQFF.